This TCR beta chain was identified in a study of blood T cell repertoires in COVID-19. Study information: Sources were T cells, B-cell-depleted T cells, or PBMCs; the material itself was cDNA or gDNA.

As handled by the study authors: Scientists estimated how many nucleated cells there were by amplifying reference gene primers. Only in-frame clones appear in the TCRdb table, and some are missing; sequencing was by immunoSEQ multiplex PCR. The V and J calls and clone size come from that table; D and trimming were worked out from the DNA. Here the sample spans around 13,000 clones, roughly 88% being singletons. Germline V gene data show CDR1 as KGHDR and CDR2 as SFDVKD. The CDR3 is 16 residues long. V was cut by 0 bases and J by 5 bases, with 12 bases left in between. The source of this sequence is a human donor in a cohort sampled during active COVID-19. What was sequenced was peripheral blood. This chain uses TRBV24-1 with TRBJ1-4; D possibly corresponds to TRBD1 (5 bases). The CDR3 region is CATSDLGTASNEKLFF. The CDR3 bases are TGTGCCACCAGTGATTTGGGGACTGCATCAAATGAAAAACTGTTTTTT.